The rows below give T cell receptor beta chains drawn from one sample of a study of blood T cell repertoires in COVID-19. Here immunoSEQ multiplex PCR was the method, and the copy in TCRdb shows in-frame clones only, minus some. The data show a few hundred thousand clones, approximately 81% seen once. Sequenced input: peripheral blood. These receptors all come from a woman under 30 with acute or convalescent COVID-19. CDR3s include the opening cysteine and the closing phenylalanine or tryptophan. A D gene is named only where the DNA matches it firmly. Not every row has a clone size; where given, it reads once, few, many or a size class.

d_gene	v_gene	abundance	j_gene	CDR3nt	CDR3aa
-	TRBV28	-	TRBJ2-2	TGTGCCAGCGTCGGGGATAGTTCGAACACCGGGGAGCTGTTTTTT	CASVGDSSNTGELFF
-	TRBV5-1	-	TRBJ1-1	TGCGCCAGCAGCTTGGTTACAGGGTTCGGAACTGAAGCTTTCTTT	CASSLVTGFGTEAFF
TRBD2	TRBV5-1	once	TRBJ2-7	TGCGCCAGCAGCTGGGGGACTAGCGGGAGACCGTACGAGCAGTACTTC	CASSWGTSGRPYEQYF
TRBD1	TRBV6-5	-	TRBJ2-7	TGTGCCACCAAACCGGACAGGGCCTACGAGCAGTACTTC	CATKPDRAYEQYF
TRBD1	TRBV9	-	TRBJ1-1	TGTGCCAGCAGCGAGGGGGGACAGGGTCTGAACACTGAAGCTTTCTTT	CASSEGGQGLNTEAFF
TRBD1	TRBV14	-	TRBJ1-6	TGTGCCAGCAGCCGGTGGACAGGGGGATCACCCCTCCACTTT	CASSRWTGGSPLHF
TRBD1	TRBV4-1	few	TRBJ1-2	TGCGCCAGCAGCCAAGAATGGGACAGGGGAGGCTATGGCTACACCTTC	CASSQEWDRGGYGYTF
TRBD2	TRBV19	-	TRBJ2-5	TGTGCCAGTAGTATACTAGCGGGTCGAGAGACCCAGTACTTC	CASSILAGRETQYF
-	TRBV14	many	TRBJ2-2	TGTGCCAGCAGCCCTGGGCCGAACACCGGGGAGCTGTTTTTT	CASSPGPNTGELFF
-	TRBV5-1	-	TRBJ2-5	TGCGCCAGCAGCTTGACAGGCAATCAAGAGACCCAGTACTTC	CASSLTGNQETQYF
TRBD2	TRBV7-3	-	TRBJ2-1	TGTGCCAGCAGCTTCTCGGGAGGGTTGTACAATGAGCAGTTCTTC	CASSFSGGLYNEQFF
TRBD2	TRBV9	-	TRBJ2-3	TGTGCCAGCAGCGCGGTGACTAGCGGCACAGATACGCAGTATTTT	CASSAVTSGTDTQYF
-	TRBV5-1	once	TRBJ2-7	TGCGCCAGCAGCTTGATTCCGGAGACCTACGAGCAGTACTTC	CASSLIPETYEQYF
-	TRBV18	-	TRBJ1-2	TGTGCCAGCTCACCACGGGAGGAAGGCGAAAATGGCTACACCTTC	CASSPREEGENGYTF
-	TRBV18	-	TRBJ1-2	TGTGCCAGCTCAACTTACAGGGATTATGGCTACACCTTC	CASSTYRDYGYTF
TRBD2	TRBV27	few	TRBJ2-1	TGTGCCAGCAGTTTAAATTCTAGGCCTAGCGGGGGAAATGAGCAGTTCTTC	CASSLNSRPSGGNEQFF
TRBD1	TRBV7-3	-	TRBJ1-1	TGTGCCAGCAGCCTAAGGGGACAGCTGAACACTGAAGCTTTCTTT	CASSLRGQLNTEAFF
-	TRBV6-2/TRBV6-3	-	TRBJ1-6	TGTGCCAGCAGTTACTCGAGGGTCAATAATTCACCCCTCCACTTT	CASSYSRVNNSPLHF
-	TRBV7-8	-	TRBJ2-7	TGTGCCAGCAGCAAAGCAGAGGTCTCCTACGAGCAGTACTTC	CASSKAEVSYEQYF
TRBD2	TRBV5-1	once	TRBJ2-7	TGCGCCAGCAGCTGGAGTAGCGGGGCAAGCTCCTACGAGCAGTACTTC	CASSWSSGASSYEQYF
TRBD2	TRBV19	once	TRBJ2-2	TGTGCCAGTAGTCCATGGGAGGGAACCGGGGAGCTGTTTTTT	CASSPWEGTGELFF
-	TRBV9	few	TRBJ2-1	TGTGCCAGCAGCCCAAGGTGGGGTGGGAGCTACAATGAGCAGTTCTTC	CASSPRWGGSYNEQFF
-	TRBV6-5	-	TRBJ1-5	TGTGCCAGCATCCGGGAGGTCGGTGGGCCCCAGCATTTT	CASIREVGGPQHF
-	TRBV5-1	once	TRBJ2-7	TGCGCCAGCAGCTGGGTGGACAGCCCTAGGGGCTACGAGCAGTACTTC	CASSWVDSPRGYEQYF
-	TRBV19	-	TRBJ1-5	TGTGCCAGTAGTATTAGACTCGGTCAGCCCCAGCATTTT	CASSIRLGQPQHF
TRBD1	TRBV18	-	TRBJ1-1	TGTGCCAGCTCACCACCGACAGGGATCACTGAAGCTTTCTTT	CASSPPTGITEAFF
TRBD2	TRBV20-1	-	TRBJ2-2	TGCAGTGCTAGTGGAACGGGAGGGCCGTCCGGGGAGCTGTTTTTT	CSASGTGGPSGELFF
TRBD2	TRBV4-1	once	TRBJ2-7	TGCGCCAGCAGCCATCGACTAGCGGGAGTATACGAGCAGTACTTC	CASSHRLAGVYEQYF
TRBD2	TRBV6-1	-	TRBJ2-3	TGTGCCAGCAGTGAAATCGGTAGCGGGAGGGGAAGCGGCACAGATACGCAGTATTTT	CASSEIGSGRGSGTDTQYF
-	TRBV2	once	TRBJ1-5	TGTGCCAGCAGTGATCTCTCTTTTAGCAATCAGCCCCAGCATTTT	CASSDLSFSNQPQHF
-	TRBV9	-	TRBJ1-6	TGTGCCAGCAGCGTAGCAGGGGCCGGTTCCTATAATTCACCCCTCCACTTT	CASSVAGAGSYNSPLHF
-	TRBV6-6	-	TRBJ1-3	TGTGCCAGCAGTACCAGGGGCACTGGAAACACCATATATTTT	CASSTRGTGNTIYF
TRBD1	TRBV6-6	few	TRBJ1-5	TGTGCCAGCGGACTGACAGGGGAGGATCAGCCCCAGCATTTT	CASGLTGEDQPQHF
-	TRBV7-8	-	TRBJ1-3	TGTGCCAGCAGCCCAGGGGTCAGCTCTGGAAACACCATATATTTT	CASSPGVSSGNTIYF
-	TRBV9	-	TRBJ1-2	TGTGCCAGCAGCGGGACAGTCTACGGCTACACCTTC	CASSGTVYGYTF
-	TRBV2	-	TRBJ1-5	TGTGCCAGCAGTGACGGGGGACCGGGGCAGCCCCAGCATTTT	CASSDGGPGQPQHF
-	TRBV2	few	TRBJ1-1	TGTGCCAGCAGTTTGGGGGCGGGCACTGAAGCTTTCTTT	CASSLGAGTEAFF
TRBD1	TRBV30	-	TRBJ2-7	TGTGCCTGGAGTGTAGACAGGGCCATATACGAGCAGTACTTC	CAWSVDRAIYEQYF
-	TRBV21-1	-	TRBJ2-5	TGTGCCAGCAGCACCGGACAGGGGGCTTATGAGACCCAGTACTTC	CASSTGQGAYETQYF
TRBD2	TRBV4-2	-	TRBJ2-1	TGTGCCAGCAGCCAAGCTTTCGGACTAGCGGGAGGGTACAATGAGCAGTTCTTC	CASSQAFGLAGGYNEQFF
TRBD2	TRBV7-2	once	TRBJ2-1	TGTGCCAGCAGCTTATATCCGACCCGGGGGGGGAACAATGAGCAGTTCTTC	CASSLYPTRGGNNEQFF
TRBD2	TRBV6-1	-	TRBJ2-7	TGTGCCAGCAGTGAATCGCTAGCGGGAGTAGGGGCCTACGAGCAGTACTTC	CASSESLAGVGAYEQYF
TRBD2	TRBV6-6	-	TRBJ2-3	TGTGCCAGCAGAGGAACTAGCGGGAGCCGCCCAGATACGCAGTATTTT	CASRGTSGSRPDTQYF
-	TRBV7-8	-	TRBJ1-4	TGTGCCAGCAGCTTAGAACAGACTAATGAAAAACTGTTTTTT	CASSLEQTNEKLFF
-	TRBV5-1	-	TRBJ2-7	TGCGCCAGCAGCTTTAGCGTTGGATCCTACGAGCAGTACTTC	CASSFSVGSYEQYF
-	TRBV6-6	-	TRBJ2-3	TGTGCCAGCAGTCAGGACCCTTGGGAGAAAGATACGCAGTATTTT	CASSQDPWEKDTQYF
TRBD2	TRBV11-2	-	TRBJ2-1	TGTGCCAGCAGCTTAGATAGCCGGGGGGGTCGGAATGAGCAGTTCTTC	CASSLDSRGGRNEQFF
-	TRBV6-5	-	TRBJ1-5	TGTGCCAGCAGATCCGGGGGGAGTAATCAGCCCCAGCATTTT	CASRSGGSNQPQHF
-	TRBV24-1	few	TRBJ1-6	TGTGCCACCAGTGAAGGGACAAATAATTCACCCCTCCACTTT	CATSEGTNNSPLHF
-	TRBV2	-	TRBJ2-1	TGTGCCAGCAGTCGAGGGGGGGTTGAGCAGTTCTTC	CASSRGGVEQFF